The rows below give T cell receptor beta chains drawn from one sample of a study of T-cell reconstitution after alpha-beta-depleted transplantation in children. Each CDR3 protein is one row after TCRdb ran MiXCR on the PCR reads. This table holds approximately 490,000 distinct CDR3 sequences, about 12% found once. This sample comprised PBMCs from the stem cell graft donor, obtained from the stem cell graft. These receptors all come from a human donor who donated a stem cell graft to a child with combined immunodeficiency. Each CDR3 is given with its conserved first and last residue. D genes are given only for firm matches. Size is omitted from some rows. Given values are once, few, many or a class for expanded clones.

TRBJ2-2	TRBD2	18	TRBV24-1	.	CATSDPRSGSGFTGELFF	TGTGCCACCAGTGATCCACGAAGCGGGAGCGGGTTCACCGGGGAGCTGTTTTTT
TRBJ2-3	TRBD1	12	TRBV29-1	.	CSVDTGGDTQYF	TGCAGCGTTGACACAGGGGGAGATACGCAGTATTTT
TRBJ2-7	TRBD2	15	TRBV12-3/TRBV12-4	.	CASSQGLAVIYEQYF	TGTGCCAGCAGTCAAGGACTAGCGGTGATCTACGAGCAGTACTTC
TRBJ2-1	.	17	TRBV5-1	.	CASGSAVGGGVYNEQFF	TGCGCCAGCGGTTCTGCGGTGGGAGGGGGAGTTTACAATGAGCAGTTCTTC
TRBJ2-2	.	19	TRBV7-8	.	CASSLKSAGNLMNTGELFF	TGTGCCAGCAGCTTAAAATCGGCAGGGAATTTGATGAACACCGGGGAGCTGTTTTTT
TRBJ1-2	TRBD1	16	TRBV12-3/TRBV12-4	.	CASSSQWGTGEDGYTF	TGTGCCAGCAGTTCCCAATGGGGGACAGGGGAAGATGGCTACACCTTC
TRBJ2-2	TRBD1	15	TRBV30	few	CAWSRDRSNTGELFF	TGTGCCTGGAGTAGGGACAGGTCAAACACCGGGGAGCTGTTTTTT
TRBJ1-5	.	13	TRBV30	.	CAWSTQGDQPQHF	TGTGCCTGGTCCACTCAGGGAGATCAGCCCCAGCATTTT
TRBJ2-1	.	16	TRBV20-1	once	CSARDHQTRSGNEQFF	TGCAGTGCTAGAGATCACCAGACTAGGAGCGGCAATGAGCAGTTCTTC
TRBJ1-1	.	18	TRBV30	.	CAWSVLRTFRSRSTEAFF	TGTGCCTGGAGTGTACTAAGGACGTTCAGGTCGCGATCCACTGAAGCTTTCTTT
TRBJ1-3	.	11	TRBV12-3/TRBV12-4	many	CASRQGNTIYF	TGTGCCAGCAGACAAGGAAACACCATATATTTT
TRBJ2-1	TRBD2	14	TRBV20-1	.	CSARPLAVPNEQFF	TGCAGTGCTAGACCCCTAGCGGTTCCCAATGAGCAGTTCTTC
TRBJ2-3	.	16	TRBV10-3	few	CAISEISGLSTDTQYF	TGTGCCATCAGTGAGATTAGCGGCCTTAGCACAGATACGCAGTATTTT
TRBJ2-7	TRBD2	15	TRBV2	.	CASRQLAGGLYEQYF	TGTGCCAGCAGGCAACTAGCGGGGGGGCTTTACGAGCAGTACTTC
TRBJ1-5	.	16	TRBV12-3/TRBV12-4	.	CASSLSAGAMGQPQHF	TGTGCCAGCAGTTTAAGTGCGGGGGCGATGGGTCAGCCCCAGCATTTT
TRBJ2-4	TRBD2	11	TRBV7-2	.	CASSPGRIQYF	TGTGCCAGCAGCCCCGGGAGGATTCAGTACTTC
TRBJ2-1	.	16	TRBV20-1	few	CSVSRDWRMGYNEQFF	TGCAGTGTTTCTAGGGACTGGCGGATGGGTTACAATGAGCAGTTCTTC
TRBJ2-7	TRBD2	16	TRBV24-1	few	CATSDSSGRGLYEQYF	TGTGCCACCAGTGATTCCAGCGGGAGGGGACTCTACGAGCAGTACTTC
TRBJ2-5	.	16	TRBV5-1	many	CASSTLRTGHRETQYF	TGCGCCAGCAGCACCCTCCGGACTGGCCACAGGGAGACCCAGTACTTC
TRBJ2-5	.	14	TRBV9	few	CASSVDAGGETQYF	TGTGCCAGCAGCGTAGATGCAGGAGGAGAGACCCAGTACTTC
TRBJ2-7	.	14	TRBV5-6	.	CASSYGTLTYEQYF	TGTGCCAGCAGCTACGGGACACTCACCTACGAGCAGTACTTC
TRBJ2-1	.	13	TRBV3-1	many	CASSQGPYNEQFF	TGTGCCAGCAGCCAAGGACCTTACAATGAGCAGTTCTTC
TRBJ2-2	.	16	TRBV6-1	few	CASSRGTPRNTGELFF	TGTGCCAGCAGCCGAGGGACACCTAGGAACACCGGGGAGCTGTTTTTT
TRBJ1-2	TRBD1	14	TRBV12-3/TRBV12-4	many	CASSTRQGMDGYTF	TGTGCCAGCAGTACCCGACAGGGAATGGATGGCTACACCTTC
TRBJ2-7	.	14	TRBV5-1	few	CASSLWTVPDEQYF	TGCGCCAGCAGCCTATGGACGGTCCCGGACGAGCAGTACTTC
TRBJ2-7	.	14	TRBV11-2	.	CASSPPPTTYEQYF	TGTGCCAGCAGCCCCCCCCCGACTACCTACGAGCAGTACTTC
TRBJ1-5	.	13	TRBV12-3/TRBV12-4	.	CASSTRQDQPQHF	TGTGCCAGCAGTACCAGACAGGATCAGCCCCAGCATTTT
TRBJ2-1	.	15	TRBV12-3/TRBV12-4	.	CASSIPGHGVNEQFF	TGTGCCAGCAGTATCCCGGGACACGGAGTCAATGAGCAGTTCTTC
TRBJ2-1	.	12	TRBV18	few	CASSRLGNEQFF	TGTGCCAGCTCCCGACTAGGCAATGAGCAGTTCTTC
TRBJ2-7	.	14	TRBV7-2	.	CASSLDIMIYEQYF	TGTGCCAGCAGCTTAGACATTATGATATACGAGCAGTACTTC
TRBJ2-1	TRBD2	15	TRBV29-1	few	CSPALREGSYNEQFF	TGCAGCCCGGCCCTGAGGGAGGGCTCCTACAATGAGCAGTTCTTC
TRBJ2-7	TRBD1	14	TRBV18	.	CASLPGQDTYEQYF	TGTGCCAGCTTACCGGGACAGGACACTTACGAGCAGTACTTC
TRBJ2-1	TRBD1	15	TRBV7-2	many	CASSTLDRGLGEQFF	TGTGCCAGCAGCACCTTGGACAGGGGGCTAGGCGAGCAGTTCTTC
TRBJ2-1	.	13	TRBV2	once	CASRTGLNNEQFF	TGTGCCAGCAGGACCGGGCTGAACAATGAGCAGTTCTTC
TRBJ2-5	.	16	TRBV20-1	.	CSAREAEQGTQETQYF	TGCAGTGCTAGAGAGGCTGAGCAAGGGACCCAAGAGACCCAGTACTTC
TRBJ2-2	TRBD1	15	TRBV7-9	.	CASSRTGSGTGELFF	TGTGCCAGCAGCCGGACAGGGTCTGGCACCGGGGAGCTGTTTTTT
TRBJ2-2	TRBD2	17	TRBV7-3	.	CASSLLAGGPSNGELFF	TGTGCCAGCAGCCTCCTAGCGGGAGGGCCCTCGAACGGGGAGCTGTTTTTT
TRBJ2-7	.	15	TRBV6-2/TRBV6-3	few	CASSYLATQSYEQYF	TGTGCCAGCAGTTACCTAGCGACCCAATCCTACGAGCAGTACTTC
TRBJ1-1	.	13	TRBV12-3/TRBV12-4	many	CASSFPGDTEAFF	TGTGCCAGCAGTTTCCCCGGGGACACTGAAGCTTTCTTT
TRBJ2-1	.	14	TRBV6-2/TRBV6-3	many	CASSLPGPYNEQFF	TGTGCCAGCAGTTTACCCGGCCCGTACAATGAGCAGTTCTTC
TRBJ2-3	.	14	TRBV12-3/TRBV12-4	many	CASKLAGPTDTQYF	TGTGCCAGCAAATTGGCGGGACCCACAGATACGCAGTATTTT
TRBJ1-3	TRBD1	14	TRBV5-1	.	CASSSQGIGNTIYF	TGCGCCAGCAGCTCACAGGGGATTGGAAACACCATATATTTT
TRBJ1-5	.	14	TRBV6-1	many	CASSARGSYQPQHF	TGTGCCAGCAGTGCCAGGGGATCGTATCAGCCCCAGCATTTT
TRBJ2-7	TRBD2	14	TRBV20-1	few	CSAFGLAGASEQYF	TGCAGTGCCTTCGGACTAGCGGGAGCTTCCGAGCAGTACTTC
TRBJ2-7	.	14	TRBV25-1	few	CASSEDGQPYEQYF	TGTGCCAGCAGTGAAGACGGACAGCCCTACGAGCAGTACTTC
TRBJ2-3	.	13	TRBV29-1	many	CSVQRTGPSTQYF	TGCAGCGTTCAACGGACGGGCCCTAGTACGCAGTATTTT